A selection of T cell receptor beta chains follows, all from one sample in a study of monozygotic twins with inflammatory bowel disease. TCRdb reprocessed the 5' RACE reads, with one entry per CDR3 protein and no DNA. The sample table includes approximately 330,000 distinct CDR3 sequences. Specimen: blood. The receptor set was obtained from a human donor with ulcerative colitis or Crohn's disease, or a healthy co-twin of an affected twin (not recorded which). Both conserved end residues are part of each CDR3.

>TRBV28|11|TRBJ2-3
CASSRWDTQYF
>TRBV27|16|TRBJ2-1
CASSSGRTGSYNEQFF
>TRBV6-6|14|TRBJ1-6
CASSRQDGNSPLHF
>TRBV6-1|14|TRBJ2-7
CASSEAGTLSEQYF
>TRBV27|16|TRBJ1-5
CASSLGTGLSNQPQHF
>TRBV20-1|13|TRBJ2-1
CSARFRAESEQFF
>TRBV29-1|13|TRBJ2-3
CSVRRGGTDTQYF
>TRBV5-1|14|TRBJ2-1
CASSLDRAYNEQFF
>TRBV6-6|12|TRBJ1-1
CASSYTRVEAFF
>TRBV7-8|13|TRBJ1-6
CASSLVGNSPLHF
>TRBV12-3/TRBV12-4|12|TRBJ1-5
CASSGRTPPQHF
>TRBV7-2|16|TRBJ2-5
CASSRLGAGSQETQYF
>TRBV24-1|16|TRBJ2-3
CATSDTRGLGTDTQYF
>TRBV7-9|17|TRBJ1-4
CASSHTTYRGPTEKLFF
>TRBV7-9|14|TRBJ2-7
CASSRRGSSYEQYF
>TRBV11-3|16|TRBJ2-1
CASSLDRLAGGNEQFF
>TRBV5-1|14|TRBJ1-6
CASSFLDRHSPLHF
>TRBV6-1|12|TRBJ2-1
CAGWDRYNEQFF
>TRBV29-1|14|TRBJ2-7
CSVTKTGGAGEQYF
>TRBV18|15|TRBJ2-2
CASSPQTPNTGELFF
>TRBV18|14|TRBJ2-7
CASSITESSYEQYF
>TRBV6-5|15|TRBJ2-1
CASSYGETPRGEQFF
>TRBV13|12|TRBJ2-2
CASGGYTGELFF
>TRBV11-1|20|TRBJ2-4
CASSETPKQGGVMSKNIQYF
>TRBV10-3|13|TRBJ1-5
CAAADRDNQPQHF
>TRBV9|13|TRBJ2-1
CASSVQLHNEQFF
>TRBV19|14|TRBJ2-1
CASSPGLAYNEQFF
>TRBV4-1|13|TRBJ1-6
CASSGGHNSPLHF
>TRBV5-1|15|TRBJ2-7
CASSLASGQSYEQYF
>TRBV27|15|TRBJ2-7
CASSLFAGPSYEQYF
>TRBV29-1|13|TRBJ2-1
CSFLPPGAPKQFF
>TRBV28|16|TRBJ2-1
CASSLRGRGPYNEQFF
>TRBV5-1|19|TRBJ2-7
CASSLFATSATSGSYEQYF
>TRBV5-1|16|TRBJ2-1
CASSPAAGGGNNEQFF
>TRBV6-2/TRBV6-3|14|TRBJ2-5
CASRWGQLRETQYF